This T cell receptor (beta chain) was identified in a study of shared clonotypes between healthy human individuals. Overall study results and limits: Only blood underwent sampling, and tissue repertoires likely differ.

Naive CD45RA+ and memory CD45RA-negative subsets were split from CD4+ cells. Details on this clone: Its antigen is currently unknown.

V shed 0 bases and J shed 2 bases, with 14 bases lying between them. This CDR3 comprises 16 residues. Germline V gene sequence: CDR1 LGHNA, CDR2 YSLEER. Assay used: immunoSEQ multiplex PCR; TCRdb lists only in-frame clones, some missing. The table includes around 1.6 million clones, 98% detected once. This receptor was obtained from a man aged 25 to 45 in good health. Sequencing was done on a sample of naive CD4+ T cells sorted from blood. Documented subset: CD45RA+ positively selected. V is TRBV4-3 and J is TRBJ2-7, with D possibly matching TRBD2 (6 bases). CDR3 nucleotides: TGCGCCAGCAGCCAAGATATTGACGGGGGAGCCTACGAGCAGTACTTC. Translation gives CASSQDIDGGAYEQYF.